This entry lists 30 T cell receptor beta chains sequenced from one sample in a study of blood T cell repertoires in COVID-19. Profiling relied on immunoSEQ multiplex PCR, and the TCRdb table lists in-frame clones only, not all of them. The sample has around 62,000 clones, roughly 85% seen once; the top ten hold 23%. Sequenced material: peripheral blood. The receptors here all came from a man aged 45-65 years with acute or convalescent COVID-19.

The chain carries TRBV2 and TRBJ1-1; D possibly corresponds to TRBD1 (6 bases). Germline-derived CDR1 and CDR2 are SNHLY and FYNNEI. V lost 5 bases, J lost 8 bases, and 12 bases lay in between. The length of the CDR3 is 12 residues. The CDR3 spells CASSSQGLEAFF. In nucleotides, the CDR3 is TGTGCCAGCAGTTCACAGGGATTGGAAGCTTTCTTT.

The chain uses TRBV18 and TRBJ2-5; D gene ambiguous. Trimming took off 3 bases at V and 1 base at J, with 6 bases between the two ends. The germline CDR1 and CDR2 sequences are KGHSH and LQKENI. This CDR3 has 13 amino acids. The DNA of the CDR3 is TGTGCCAGCTCACCGGGCCGCCAAGAGACCCAGTACTTC. Translating it yields CASSPGRQETQYF.

The J gene is TRBJ2-7, the V gene TRBV3-1 (or the pseudogene TRBV3-2), with D perhaps TRBD2 (5 bases). The germline V gene has CDR1 LGHDT and CDR2 YNNKEL (reference sequence). Trimming cost V 3 bases and J 7 bases, with 10 bases left between them. The CDR3 extends over 12 amino acids. The chain's CDR3 is CASSHVSGEQYF. Written as DNA, the CDR3 is TGTGCCAGCAGCCATGTCTCGGGAGAGCAGTACTTC.

This clone was seen once. CDR3 residues: CASSQGNGQGMNTEAFF. CDR3 DNA: TGTGCCAGCAGCCAAGGGAATGGACAGGGGATGAACACTGAAGCTTTCTTT. This chain links TRBV3-1 (or the pseudogene TRBV3-2) with TRBJ1-1, with 9 bases matching TRBD1. Unmatched junction bases numbered 6, after V lost 1 base and J lost 0 bases. The CDR3 contains 17 residues. From germline, CDR1 is LGHDT and CDR2 YNNKEL (reference sequence).

The V gene is TRBV10-1, the J gene TRBJ2-5; 7 bases match TRBD1. This CDR3 has 13 amino acids. Germline V gives CDR1 WNHNN, CDR2 SYGVQD (reference sequence). The V segment lost 6 bases and the J segment 9 bases; nucleotides outside the gene matches: 10. The CDR3 DNA sequence: TGCGCCAGCAGCTCCGGGACAGTCGAGCCCCAGTACTTC. Amino acids: CASSSGTVEPQYF.

This clone turned up a few times. V usage is TRBV7-6 and J usage is TRBJ2-7; TRBD1 matches 7 bases. V was pared by 6 bases and J by 2 bases, with 7 bases of the junction left unmatched. Germline CDR1 and CDR2: SGHVS and FNYEAQ. CDR3 size: 14 residues. The CDR3: CASSATGQTYEQYF. Here the CDR3 DNA reads TGTGCCAGCAGTGCTACGGGACAGACCTACGAGCAGTACTTC. Full variable domain (outside the CDR3, taken from reference TRBV7-6 and TRBJ2-7): GAGVSQSPRYKVTKRGQDVALRCDPISGHVSLYWYRQALGQGPEFLTYFNYEAQQDKSGLPNDRFSAERPEGSISTLTIQRTEQRDSAMYRCASSATGQTYEQYFGPGTRLTVT.

The rearrangement uses TRBV28 and TRBJ2-5; 11 bases match TRBD2. This CDR3 is built from 16 residues. Germline V gene data show CDR1 as MDHEN and CDR2 as SYDVKM. Germline trimming cut 1 base from V and 2 bases from J; bases unmatched to any gene: 3. The CDR3 here is CASSLSLAGGQETQYF. CDR3 sequence (DNA): TGTGCCAGCAGTTTATCGCTAGCGGGGGGTCAAGAGACCCAGTACTTC.

The gene calls are TRBV9 and TRBJ2-4; the D gene is possibly TRBD1 (6 bases). CDR1 is SGDLS and CDR2 is YYNGEE in the germline V gene. This CDR3 is built from 16 residues. The germline V and J ends were trimmed by 3 bases and 0 bases, with 13 bases remaining between them. CDR3 coding DNA: TGTGCCAGCAGCGCCGACCAGGGGATAGCCAAAAACATTCAGTACTTC. Protein: CASSADQGIAKNIQYF.

The V gene is TRBV27, the J gene TRBJ1-1, with D possibly matching TRBD1 (5 bases). The CDR3 extends over 14 amino acids. Trimming shortened V by 6 bases and J by 5 bases, and 16 bases separated the two germline ends. Germline CDR1 is MNHEY and CDR2 is SMNVEV (reference sequence). The CDR3 spells CASRPAQGYTEAFF. The CDR3, as DNA: TGTGCCAGCAGGCCAGCTCAGGGTTATACTGAAGCTTTCTTT.

This chain links TRBV30 with TRBJ2-5, with 13 bases matching TRBD2. Germline V CDR1 and CDR2: GTSNPN, SVGIG (reference sequence). The J segment lost 5 bases and the V segment lost 3 bases, leaving 3 bases of the junction unmatched. The CDR3 runs to 14 residues. Here the CDR3 reads CAWRTSGGSETQYF. The CDR3 DNA follows: TGTGCCTGGAGGACTAGCGGGGGGTCGGAGACCCAGTACTTC.

J is TRBJ1-6 and V is TRBV30, with 7 bases that match TRBD1. CDR1 is GTSNPN, CDR2 SVGIG, per germline (reference sequence). V shed 3 bases and J 0 bases; nucleotides not matched to a gene: 17. This CDR3 is built from 20 residues. CDR3 region: CAWSAETGTWGSSYNSPLHF. The CDR3 DNA reads TGTGCCTGGAGCGCCGAGACAGGGACGTGGGGTAGCTCCTATAATTCACCCCTCCACTTT.

This chain connects TRBV5-1 to TRBJ2-3, with 9 bases matching TRBD2. CDR1 SGHRS and CDR2 YFSETQ come from the germline V gene. The CDR3 sequence is 16 residues long. V was pared by 2 bases and J by 4 bases, with 8 bases of the junction left unmatched. The CDR3 sequence: CASSFQRTSASDTQYF. CDR3 bases: TGCGCCAGCAGCTTTCAAAGGACTAGCGCTTCAGATACGCAGTATTTT.

This chain uses TRBV7-9 with TRBJ1-1, with D possibly being TRBD1 (6 bases). There are 15 residues in the CDR3. The germline V gene has CDR1 SEHNR and CDR2 FQNEAQ (reference sequence). Trimming took off 2 bases at V and 3 bases at J, with 13 bases between the two ends. The CDR3: CASSLLGRGHTEAFF. The CDR3 DNA reads as TGTGCCAGCAGCTTATTGGGCAGGGGTCACACTGAAGCTTTCTTT.

The rearrangement links TRBV5-5 to TRBJ1-2, with 11 bases fitting TRBD1. The germline CDR1 and CDR2 sequences are SGHKS and YYEKEE (reference sequence). The length of the CDR3 is 14 residues. The V segment lost 4 bases and the J segment 8 bases; nucleotides outside the gene matches: 7. The CDR3 spells CASSSADRGQGYTF. The CDR3 region has the DNA TGTGCCAGCAGCAGCGCGGACAGGGGGCAAGGCTACACCTTC.

This chain links TRBV7-9 with TRBJ2-3; 15 bases fit TRBD2. The ends lost 4 bases at V and 5 bases at J; junction bases unmatched: 4. CDR1 SEHNR and CDR2 FQNEAQ come from the germline V gene (reference sequence). The CDR3 sequence is 16 residues long. CDR3 in DNA: TGTGCCAGCAGCTCCCGGACTAGCGGGGGGGGAGATACGCAGTATTTT. Protein product: CASSSRTSGGGDTQYF.

The CDR3 sequence: CAWSVTTVSPLHF. The CDR3 bases are TGTGCCTGGAGTGTCACCACGGTTTCACCCCTCCACTTT. The V gene is TRBV30, the J gene TRBJ1-6; D not certain. This CDR3 is 13 amino acids long. Trimming left V 0 bases short and J 9 bases short, with 9 bases between. Germline V CDR1 and CDR2: GTSNPN, SVGIG (reference sequence).

This rearrangement joins TRBV19 to TRBJ1-5; the D gene is possibly TRBD1 (6 bases). The CDR3 is 14 amino acids. CDR1 LNHDA and CDR2 SQIVND come from the germline V gene (reference sequence). V lost 8 bases and J lost 5, with 16 bases in between. The chain's CDR3 is CASRTGNNHQPQHF. The CDR3 DNA follows: TGTGCCAGTCGTACAGGGAACAACCATCAGCCCCAGCATTTT.

The chain is built from TRBV9 and TRBJ1-6; D gene unclear. The CDR3 sequence is 12 residues long. The V end was cut by 4 bases, the J end by 9 bases, with 8 bases between. Per germline, CDR1 SGDLS and CDR2 YYNGEE. The CDR3 here is CASSPTGSPLHF. The DNA of the CDR3 is TGTGCCAGCAGCCCTACGGGTTCACCCCTCCACTTT.

This clone showed up just a few times. The chain carries TRBV2 and TRBJ1-5; perhaps TRBD1 as D (6 bases). V lost 6 bases and J lost 4, with 13 bases in between. There are 14 residues in the CDR3. Germline V gene lookup returns CDR1 SNHLY and CDR2 FYNNEI. In DNA form, the CDR3 reads TGTGCCAGCAGGCCGGGGGGGCCGAATCAGCCCCAGCATTTT. This gives the protein CASRPGGPNQPQHF.

The V call is TRBV2, the J call TRBJ2-3; D remains unclear. The germline CDR1 and CDR2 sequences are SNHLY and FYNNEI. This CDR3 has 13 amino acids. V was trimmed by 8 bases and J by 6 bases, leaving 15 bases between them. The CDR3, as DNA: TGTGCCAGCTCTTTGTTGGTAGAGGATACGCAGTATTTT. It encodes CASSLLVEDTQYF.

This clone has a single count. The chain is built from TRBV5-1 and TRBJ2-1; possible D gene TRBD1, 6 bases. This CDR3 comprises 16 residues. Germline V gene lookup returns CDR1 SGHRS and CDR2 YFSETQ. V was trimmed by 1 base and J by 6 bases, leaving 17 bases between them. The CDR3 DNA is TGCGCCAGCAGCTTGAGCCCGGGACATCAGGGCAATGAGCAGTTCTTC. This translates into CASSLSPGHQGNEQFF.

The chain employs TRBV11-2 and TRBJ2-1, with TRBD2 matching 14 bases. The CDR3 has 17 amino acids. The junction had 6 bases not matched to a gene; V was cut back by 5 bases and J by 3 bases. Germline V CDR1 and CDR2: SGHAT, FQNNGV. The CDR3 DNA follows: TGTGCCAGCAGCCCCACGACTAGCGGGGGGGTCTACAATGAGCAGTTCTTC. Translated: CASSPTTSGGVYNEQFF.

This chain connects TRBV2 to TRBJ1-1; no clear D. Germline-derived CDR1 and CDR2 are SNHLY and FYNNEI. The CDR3 totals 16 residues. V was trimmed by 2 bases and J by 0 bases, leaving 13 bases between them. As DNA, the CDR3 is TGTGCCAGCAGTGAACTGGGCAGGTACATGAACACTGAAGCTTTCTTT. This codes for CASSELGRYMNTEAFF.

This chain connects TRBV5-1 to TRBJ2-5, with 7 bases matching TRBD1. The J segment lost 3 bases and the V segment lost 4 bases, leaving 9 bases of the junction unmatched. The CDR3 covers 15 residues. CDR1 and CDR2 from the germline V gene are SGHRS and YFSETQ. The CDR3 is CASSPEGTEEETQYF. Here the CDR3 DNA reads TGCGCCAGCAGCCCGGAAGGGACAGAAGAAGAGACCCAGTACTTC.

This clone was observed a handful of times. The rearrangement joins TRBV27 to TRBJ2-7, with D possibly TRBD1 on 5 matching bases. This CDR3 is built from 14 residues. V lost 6 bases to trimming and J lost 2 bases, with 14 bases between them. Germline V CDR1 and CDR2: MNHEY, SMNVEV (reference sequence). The CDR3 reads CASRRLDTTYEQYF. The CDR3 DNA is TGTGCCAGCAGGCGGTTGGACACTACCTACGAGCAGTACTTC.

CDR3 coding DNA: TGTGCCAGCAGCCAGCAGGGGTTACATCAGCCCCAGCATTTT. Protein: CASSQQGLHQPQHF. This sequence joins TRBV13 and TRBJ1-5; D might be TRBD1 (6 bases). Germline V CDR1 and CDR2: PRHDT, FYEKMQ (reference sequence). CDR3 length: 14 amino acids. V shed 5 bases and J shed 5 bases, with 13 bases lying between them.

This chain links TRBV5-1 with TRBJ2-3, with D possibly TRBD2 on 6 matching bases. The CDR3 is 15 amino acids. CDR1 and CDR2 (germline): SGHRS, YFSETQ. The V end was cut by 2 bases, the J end by 0 bases, with 10 bases between. Written as DNA, the CDR3 is TGCGCCAGCAGCTTCGCGGGGAGGAGCACAGATACGCAGTATTTT. As protein: CASSFAGRSTDTQYF.

The chain links TRBV13 to TRBJ2-1; TRBD1 agrees at 9 bases. V was clipped by 5 bases and J by 7 bases; unmatched bases: 6. Germline CDR1 PRHDT, CDR2 FYEKMQ (reference sequence). The CDR3 runs to 14 residues. The CDR3 protein is CASSIPGTGNEQFF. The CDR3 nucleotides are TGTGCCAGCAGCATCCCCGGGACAGGGAATGAGCAGTTCTTC.

V usage is TRBV11-2 and J usage is TRBJ2-3; 11 bases are shared with TRBD2. The junction had 0 bases not matched to a gene; V was cut back by 2 bases and J by 5 bases. Germline V gene sequence: CDR1 SGHAT, CDR2 FQNNGV. This CDR3 is 14 amino acids long. CDR3 nucleotides: TGTGCCAGCAGCTTAACTAGCGGGGGAGATACGCAGTATTTT. This translates into CASSLTSGGDTQYF. The entire variable domain, with the rest obtained from reference TRBV11-2 and TRBJ2-3, is as follows: EAGVAQSPRYKIIEKRQSVAFWCNPISGHATLYWYQQILGQGPKLLIQFQNNGVVDDSQLPKDRFSAERLKGVDSTLKIQPAKLEDSAVYLCASSLTSGGDTQYFGPGTRLTVL.

The V gene is TRBV11-2, the J gene TRBJ2-5, with 10 bases that match TRBD2. The germline V gene encodes CDR1 SGHAT and CDR2 FQNNGV. The CDR3 runs to 15 residues. J was trimmed by 5 bases and V by 5 bases; bases with no gene match: 8. CDR3 in DNA: TGTGCCAGCAGCCAGGAGCGGGGGGGCTGGGAGACCCAGTACTTC. Protein sequence: CASSQERGGWETQYF. Full variable domain (outside the CDR3, taken from reference TRBV11-2 and TRBJ2-5): EAGVAQSPRYKIIEKRQSVAFWCNPISGHATLYWYQQILGQGPKLLIQFQNNGVVDDSQLPKDRFSAERLKGVDSTLKIQPAKLEDSAVYLCASSQERGGWETQYFGPGTRLLVL.